These 5 T cell receptor beta chains were sequenced from one sample in a study of spatial heterogeneity in lung cancer (dated 2019 in TCRdb). Libraries were constructed by 5' RACE. Sequencing used a NextSeq 500. The raw public data were reprocessed by TCRdb itself: fastp quality trimming at Q25, MiXCR clonotype calling, in-frame beta chains only. Rows merge per CDR3 protein into single entries with the most common DNA and genes. This sample holds about 120,000 distinct CDR3 sequences; 12% were observed only once. Roughly 15% of the sample lies in the top ten. The time point label for this specimen denotes: blood at routine non-recurrence follow-up after resection. Without any cell sorting, TCR sequencing was performed on whole RNA extracted either from tumor and nontumor lung tissue or from cryopreserved PBMC samples. The starting material was PBMCs, obtained at follow-up. Every receptor here comes from a male donor with early-stage non-small cell lung cancer.

This clonotype was detected ten times or more. V gene TRBV20-1 combines with J gene TRBJ1-5; weak D call: TRBD1 (5 bases). The CDR3 is 12 residues long. Germline V CDR1 and CDR2: DFQATT, SNEGSKA (reference sequence). V was trimmed by 3 bases and J by 2 bases, leaving 5 bases between them. In DNA form, the CDR3 reads TGCAGTGCTAGGACAGGCAATCAGCCCCAGCATTTT. This gives the protein CSARTGNQPQHF.

The table lists this clonotype with a few counts. This chain connects TRBV5-1 to TRBJ2-1; 7 bases map to TRBD1. Trimming took 4 bases from V and 4 from J; bases not matched to a gene: 11. This CDR3 has 16 amino acids. The germline gives CDR1 SGHRS, CDR2 YFSETQ. The CDR3 region has the DNA TGCGCCAGCAGCGGACAGGTGGCCCTATCTTACAATGAGCAGTTCTTC. It yields the protein CASSGQVALSYNEQFF.

This clonotype was observed a few times. DNA for the CDR3: TGTGCCACCAGTGACCAAGATCAGCCCCAGCATTTT. Translated, it gives CATSDQDQPQHF. The gene calls are TRBV24-1 and TRBJ1-5, with unresolved D. The V end was cut by 4 bases, the J end by 5 bases, with 5 bases between. The germline V gene encodes CDR1 KGHDR and CDR2 SFDVKD. This CDR3 region has 12 residues.

This chain joins TRBV3-1 and TRBJ2-7, with 7 nucleotides matching TRBD1. The CDR3 length is 14 residues. Germline V gene data show CDR1 as LGHDT and CDR2 as YNNKEL (reference sequence). J gave up 3 bases and V 4 bases, and 6 bases lay outside the gene matches. CDR3 in DNA: TGTGCCAGCAGCCCGACAGGGTATCTCTACGAGCAGTACTTC. Translated, it gives CASSPTGYLYEQYF.

This sequence joins TRBV28 and TRBJ2-3; D might be TRBD1 or TRBD2, each matching 6 bases. V was shortened by 7 bases and J by 3 bases, with 14 bases between the two germline ends. The CDR3 has 14 amino acids. CDR1 is MDHEN and CDR2 is SYDVKM in the germline V gene. The CDR3 is CASNQGRSTDTQYF. The CDR3 nucleotides are TGTGCCAGCAATCAGGGGAGGTCGACAGATACGCAGTATTTT.